Listed below are T cell receptor beta chains from one sample, sequenced in a study of blood T cell repertoires in COVID-19. Sequenced by immunoSEQ multiplex PCR; TCRdb stores in-frame clones only, minus some. The sample yields tens of thousands of clones, approximately 91% seen once. Sequenced material: peripheral blood. The receptors derive from a human donor with active COVID-19. The donor label of this sample is uncertain. CDR3s include the opening cysteine and the closing phenylalanine or tryptophan. The D gene is left open where the match is weak. A clone size is listed for some rows: how often the clone was seen (once, few, many), or a class if it is expanded.

j_call: TRBJ2-5; clone_size: NA; d_call: NA; v_call: TRBV6-5; cdr3_aa: CASSGGTFQETQYF; cdr3_nt: TGTGCCAGCAGCGGTGGGACTTTCCAAGAGACCCAGTACTTC
j_call: TRBJ1-5; clone_size: NA; d_call: NA; v_call: TRBV10-3; cdr3_aa: CAISGSGDQPQHF; cdr3_nt: TGTGCCATCAGTGGGTCGGGCGATCAGCCCCAGCATTTT
j_call: TRBJ2-1; clone_size: NA; d_call: TRBD1; v_call: TRBV5-8; cdr3_aa: CASSLAGQDYNEQFF; cdr3_nt: TGTGCCAGCAGCTTGGCCGGACAGGACTACAATGAGCAGTTCTTC
j_call: TRBJ2-7; clone_size: NA; d_call: TRBD2; v_call: TRBV5-1; cdr3_aa: CASSWTSGRANYEQYF; cdr3_nt: TGCGCCAGCAGCTGGACTAGCGGGAGGGCGAACTACGAGCAGTACTTC
j_call: TRBJ2-7; clone_size: once; d_call: TRBD2; v_call: TRBV4-3; cdr3_aa: CASSQESWGGEQYF; cdr3_nt: TGCGCCAGCAGCCAAGAATCCTGGGGGGGCGAGCAGTACTTC
j_call: TRBJ2-1; clone_size: NA; d_call: TRBD1; v_call: TRBV2; cdr3_aa: CASEGQGFGEQFF; cdr3_nt: TGTGCCAGCGAGGGACAGGGTTTCGGTGAGCAGTTCTTC
j_call: TRBJ2-1; clone_size: NA; d_call: TRBD2; v_call: TRBV5-4; cdr3_aa: CASSLGSGSIYNEQFF; cdr3_nt: TGTGCCAGCAGCTTGGGTAGCGGGAGTATCTACAATGAGCAGTTCTTC
j_call: TRBJ1-1; clone_size: NA; d_call: NA; v_call: TRBV28; cdr3_aa: CASSLQELYKAFF; cdr3_nt: TGTGCCAGCAGTTTACAAGAACTGTATAAAGCTTTCTTT
j_call: TRBJ2-3; clone_size: NA; d_call: TRBD2; v_call: TRBV3-1/TRBV3-2; cdr3_aa: CASSQDRLAGVKGTQYF; cdr3_nt: TGTGCCAGCAGCCAAGATCGACTAGCGGGAGTCAAGGGTACGCAGTATTTT
j_call: TRBJ2-5; clone_size: NA; d_call: NA; v_call: TRBV30; cdr3_aa: CAWNPGAETQYF; cdr3_nt: TGTGCCTGGAACCCAGGGGCGGAGACCCAGTACTTC
j_call: TRBJ2-5; clone_size: NA; d_call: TRBD1; v_call: TRBV5-8; cdr3_aa: CASSPGTDQRETQYF; cdr3_nt: TGTGCCAGCAGCCCCGGGACAGACCAACGGGAGACCCAGTACTTC
j_call: TRBJ2-7; clone_size: NA; d_call: NA; v_call: TRBV19; cdr3_aa: CASSSAGQRYPDYTYEQYF; cdr3_nt: TGTGCCAGTAGTTCCGCGGGACAGCGCTACCCGGACTACACCTACGAGCAGTACTTC
j_call: TRBJ2-1; clone_size: NA; d_call: NA; v_call: TRBV12-5; cdr3_aa: CASAAIVPGEQFF; cdr3_nt: TGTGCTAGTGCCGCTATAGTTCCCGGGGAGCAGTTCTTC
j_call: TRBJ2-1; clone_size: once; d_call: TRBD2; v_call: TRBV9; cdr3_aa: CASCLGLALGDGEQFF; cdr3_nt: TGTGCCAGCTGCCTCGGACTAGCGTTGGGGGATGGTGAGCAGTTCTTC
j_call: TRBJ1-2; clone_size: NA; d_call: TRBD1; v_call: TRBV18; cdr3_aa: CASGQGRSYGYTF; cdr3_nt: TGTGCCAGCGGACAGGGACGCAGCTATGGCTACACCTTC
j_call: TRBJ2-3; clone_size: once; d_call: NA; v_call: TRBV6-1; cdr3_aa: CASSEQGRTDTQYF; cdr3_nt: TGTGCCAGCAGTGAACAGGGAAGGACAGATACGCAGTATTTT
j_call: TRBJ2-5; clone_size: NA; d_call: NA; v_call: TRBV29-1; cdr3_aa: CSVEGGQGETQYF; cdr3_nt: TGCAGCGTTGAAGGGGGGCAGGGAGAGACCCAGTACTTC
j_call: TRBJ2-7; clone_size: NA; d_call: TRBD1; v_call: TRBV5-5; cdr3_aa: CASSLDGTGRDYEQYF; cdr3_nt: TGTGCCAGCAGCTTGGACGGGACAGGGCGAGATTACGAGCAGTACTTC
j_call: TRBJ2-1; clone_size: NA; d_call: NA; v_call: TRBV7-2; cdr3_aa: CASSPPATSNNEQFF; cdr3_nt: TGTGCCAGCAGCCCCCCGGCGACTTCCAACAATGAGCAGTTCTTC
j_call: TRBJ2-1; clone_size: many; d_call: TRBD2; v_call: TRBV6-5; cdr3_aa: CASSYRASGPNEQFF; cdr3_nt: TGTGCCAGCAGTTACAGAGCTAGCGGGCCTAATGAGCAGTTCTTC
j_call: TRBJ2-1; clone_size: NA; d_call: NA; v_call: TRBV9; cdr3_aa: CASSVQERPGPNEQFF; cdr3_nt: TGTGCCAGCAGCGTACAAGAGCGCCCTGGTCCCAATGAGCAGTTCTTC
j_call: TRBJ2-1; clone_size: NA; d_call: TRBD2; v_call: TRBV10-3; cdr3_aa: CAIDPGTSGRASYNEQFF; cdr3_nt: TGTGCCATCGATCCAGGGACTAGCGGGAGGGCCTCCTACAATGAGCAGTTCTTC
j_call: TRBJ2-1; clone_size: NA; d_call: NA; v_call: TRBV5-4; cdr3_aa: CASSLVSISSINEQFF; cdr3_nt: TGTGCCAGCAGCTTGGTAAGCATTTCGAGTATCAATGAGCAGTTCTTC
j_call: TRBJ1-1; clone_size: once; d_call: NA; v_call: TRBV28; cdr3_aa: CASFGQVRLTEAFF; cdr3_nt: TGTGCCAGTTTCGGTCAAGTTCGCCTTACTGAAGCTTTCTTT
j_call: TRBJ2-7; clone_size: few; d_call: TRBD2; v_call: TRBV3-1/TRBV3-2; cdr3_aa: CASSARLAGGTYEQYF; cdr3_nt: TGTGCCAGCAGCGCTAGACTAGCGGGAGGGACCTACGAGCAGTACTTC
j_call: TRBJ2-3; clone_size: NA; d_call: NA; v_call: TRBV7-6; cdr3_aa: CATARGPGADTQYF; cdr3_nt: TGTGCCACCGCGCGGGGCCCTGGAGCAGATACGCAGTATTTT
j_call: TRBJ2-7; clone_size: NA; d_call: TRBD2; v_call: TRBV7-2; cdr3_aa: CASKGRGQNPGDEQYF; cdr3_nt: TGTGCCAGCAAGGGGAGGGGCCAAAACCCCGGGGACGAGCAGTACTTC
j_call: TRBJ2-2; clone_size: NA; d_call: NA; v_call: TRBV12-3/TRBV12-4; cdr3_aa: CASSRGGTGELFF; cdr3_nt: TGTGCCAGCAGTAGGGGGGGGACCGGGGAGCTGTTTTTT
j_call: TRBJ2-7; clone_size: NA; d_call: NA; v_call: TRBV6-2/TRBV6-3; cdr3_aa: CASSPVAYEQYF; cdr3_nt: TGTGCCAGCAGTCCGGTTGCTTACGAGCAGTACTTC
j_call: TRBJ2-7; clone_size: NA; d_call: NA; v_call: TRBV5-1; cdr3_aa: CASSSQQGYEQYF; cdr3_nt: TGCGCCAGCAGCTCCCAACAGGGCTACGAGCAGTACTTC
j_call: TRBJ2-2; clone_size: NA; d_call: TRBD2; v_call: TRBV7-2; cdr3_aa: CASSFRHAGEGTGELFF; cdr3_nt: TGTGCCAGCAGCTTTCGACATGCGGGAGAGGGTACCGGGGAGCTGTTTTTT
j_call: TRBJ2-5; clone_size: NA; d_call: NA; v_call: TRBV7-9; cdr3_aa: CASSSRGDQYF; cdr3_nt: TGTGCCAGCAGCTCCAGGGGGGACCAGTACTTC
j_call: TRBJ2-1; clone_size: NA; d_call: TRBD2; v_call: TRBV7-8; cdr3_aa: CASSLGGTSGSLNEQFF; cdr3_nt: TGTGCCAGCAGCTTAGGTGGAACTAGCGGGAGCCTTAATGAGCAGTTCTTC
j_call: TRBJ1-4; clone_size: NA; d_call: NA; v_call: TRBV7-6; cdr3_aa: CASSLPYEKLFF; cdr3_nt: TGTGCCAGCAGTCTGCCCTACGAAAAACTGTTTTTT
j_call: TRBJ2-1; clone_size: NA; d_call: NA; v_call: TRBV11-3; cdr3_aa: CASSPKREDNEQFF; cdr3_nt: TGTGCCAGCAGCCCCAAACGAGAAGACAATGAGCAGTTCTTC
j_call: TRBJ2-5; clone_size: NA; d_call: NA; v_call: TRBV7-8; cdr3_aa: CASISTGSGARETQYF; cdr3_nt: TGTGCCAGCATCAGCACCGGGTCAGGGGCCCGGGAGACCCAGTACTTC
j_call: TRBJ1-1; clone_size: NA; d_call: TRBD1; v_call: TRBV4-1; cdr3_aa: CASSREGTANTEAFF; cdr3_nt: TGCGCCAGCAGCCGAGAGGGGACAGCTAACACTGAAGCTTTCTTT
j_call: TRBJ1-2; clone_size: NA; d_call: TRBD1; v_call: TRBV7-2; cdr3_aa: CASSFGGTGNGYTF; cdr3_nt: TGTGCCAGCAGCTTCGGCGGGACAGGGAATGGCTACACCTTC
j_call: TRBJ1-6; clone_size: NA; d_call: NA; v_call: TRBV2; cdr3_aa: CASSSVTDNSPLHF; cdr3_nt: TGTGCCAGCTCCTCTGTTACAGATAATTCACCCCTCCACTTT
j_call: TRBJ2-5; clone_size: NA; d_call: NA; v_call: TRBV28; cdr3_aa: CATQESGGKETQYF; cdr3_nt: TGTGCCACCCAAGAGAGTGGCGGGAAAGAGACCCAGTACTTC
j_call: TRBJ2-5; clone_size: NA; d_call: TRBD2; v_call: TRBV7-8; cdr3_aa: CASSLLAGHETQYF; cdr3_nt: TGTGCCAGCAGCTTACTAGCGGGACATGAGACCCAGTACTTC
j_call: TRBJ2-7; clone_size: NA; d_call: NA; v_call: TRBV10-2; cdr3_aa: CASSDSGRSIHEQYF; cdr3_nt: TGCGCCAGCAGTGACTCTGGTAGAAGTATCCACGAGCAGTACTTC
j_call: TRBJ1-2; clone_size: NA; d_call: TRBD1; v_call: TRBV24-1; cdr3_aa: CATSDPLSDRMDGYTF; cdr3_nt: TGTGCCACCAGTGACCCCCTCTCGGACAGGATGGATGGCTACACCTTC